This T cell receptor (beta chain) was retrieved from a study of T cell responses to AZD1222 COVID-19 vaccine. Study-level background: Pooled samples include second doses given at about 4 or 12 weeks.

TCRdb keeps only in-frame clones here, not all; method: immunoSEQ multiplex PCR. The sample lists 95,000 to 130,000 clones, 85% to 95% occurring once. Between the trimmed V and J ends, which lost 1 base and 0 bases, there was a span of 12 bases. Per the germline V gene, CDR1 is LNHNV and CDR2 is YYDKDF (reference sequence). The CDR3 runs 16 residues. In regard to this clone: Its cognate antigen is unknown.

Findings of the study overall: As reported, nearly half of all spike-specific TCRs target variant regions that are unmutated. Donor demographics were predominantly white British with a female majority; clonal diversity may be underestimated. Only a handful of AZD1222 recipients were seropositive at baseline.

This sequence joins TRBV15 and TRBJ2-5; the D is unclear. The TCR sequence derives from an adult in good health. The sequencing here drew on peripheral blood, taken on day 0 of AZD1222 vaccination. CDR3 DNA: TGTGCCACCAGCAGAGGGCCTCTCTCGTACCAAGAGACCCAGTACTTC. This sequence encodes CATSRGPLSYQETQYF.